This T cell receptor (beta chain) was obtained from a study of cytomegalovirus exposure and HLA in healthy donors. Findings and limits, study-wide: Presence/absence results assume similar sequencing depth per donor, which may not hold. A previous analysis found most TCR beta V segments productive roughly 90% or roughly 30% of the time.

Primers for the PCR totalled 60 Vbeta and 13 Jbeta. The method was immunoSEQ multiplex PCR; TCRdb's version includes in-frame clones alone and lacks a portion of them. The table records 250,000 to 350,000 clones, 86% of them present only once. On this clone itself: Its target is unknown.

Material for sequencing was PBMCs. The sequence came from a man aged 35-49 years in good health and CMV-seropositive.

The CDR3 nucleotides read TGTGCCAGCAGCTCCGGGTCCCCCTACGAGCAGTACTTC. Translation: CASSSGSPYEQYF. The chain carries TRBV7-2 and TRBJ2-7; D is uncertain. The CDR3 runs to 13 residues. Trimming shortened V by 4 bases and J by 2 bases, and 9 bases separated the two germline ends. CDR1 SGHTA and CDR2 FQGNSA come from the germline V gene.